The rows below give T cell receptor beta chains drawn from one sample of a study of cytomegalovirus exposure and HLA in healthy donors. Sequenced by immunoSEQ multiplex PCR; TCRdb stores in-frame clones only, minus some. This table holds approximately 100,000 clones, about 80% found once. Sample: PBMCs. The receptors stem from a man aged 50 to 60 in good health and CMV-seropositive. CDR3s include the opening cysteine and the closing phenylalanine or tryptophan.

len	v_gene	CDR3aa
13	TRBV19	CASSVTGNTEAFF
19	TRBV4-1	CASSQVTAGLVEAKNSQYF
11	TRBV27	CASSIGDEQYF
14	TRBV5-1	CASSPGGPLHEQFF
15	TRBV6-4	CASSDSTSGYNEQFF
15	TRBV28	CASSLSGQLQETQYF
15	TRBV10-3	CAITAGDRGANVLTF
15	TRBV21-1	CASGRGQGYTGELFF
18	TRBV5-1	CASSLAVVGHGSGNTIYF
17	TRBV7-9	CASSPSGTSGRAGEQYF
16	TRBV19	CASSSLSGSGTDTQYF
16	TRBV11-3	CASSARLAGGTDTQYF
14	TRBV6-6	CASSLGTVDQPQHF
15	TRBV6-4	CASSEFSGGGETQYF
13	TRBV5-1	CASSLTSYETQYF
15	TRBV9	CASSLQGNEEDTQYF